The next 21 T cell receptor beta chains were all read from a single sample in a study of T cells after yellow fever vaccination. TCRdb independently ran MiXCR on the 5' RACE reads; one entry per CDR3 protein. The data hold over 150,000 distinct CDR3 sequences, with approximately 6.2% observed a single time. This material consisted of CD4+ T cells sorted from PBMCs, taken on the day of the first yellow fever vaccination. The receptors stem from a man in his late teens or twenties who received the YFV17D yellow fever vaccine.

The table lists this clonotype with a few counts. The chain couples TRBV11-2 to TRBJ2-7, with D possibly matching TRBD1 (5 bases). The V gene lost 0 bases and the J gene lost 2 bases, with 8 bases spanning the gap. The CDR3 has 14 residues. Germline CDR1 SGHAT, CDR2 FQNNGV. The CDR3 spells CASSLEWGPYEQYV. Written as DNA, the CDR3 is TGTGCCAGCAGCTTAGAGTGGGGCCCCTACGAGCAGTACGTC.

The chain combines TRBV5-1 with TRBJ2-7; the D gene is possibly TRBD1 (6 bases). This CDR3 spans 14 amino acids. Trimming removed 1 base from V and 3 bases from J, with 11 bases in between. CDR1 and CDR2 from the germline V gene are SGHRS and YFSETQ. CDR3 region: CASSLTRTDYEQYF. The CDR3 DNA reads as TGCGCCAGCAGCTTGACCCGGACAGACTACGAGCAGTACTTC.

This clonotype was counted ten times or more. The chain couples TRBV4-3 to TRBJ2-7; 9 bases match TRBD1. Trimming took 4 bases from V and 3 from J; bases not matched to a gene: 7. The CDR3 spans 15 residues. CDR1 is LGHNA, CDR2 YSLEER, per germline. In DNA form, the CDR3 reads TGCGCCAGCAGCCGATCCGGGACAGGGATCTACGAGCAGTACTTC. Translating gives CASSRSGTGIYEQYF.

This clonotype was picked up many times. In DNA, the CDR3 is TGTGCCATCAGCCAGGACAGGGGAGATGAGACCCAGTACTTC. It yields the protein CAISQDRGDETQYF. The J gene is TRBJ2-5, the V gene TRBV10-3, with 9 bases lining up with TRBD1. This CDR3 is built from 14 residues. V dropped 6 bases and J dropped 5; count of bases not matched to a gene: 7. CDR1 is ENHRY and CDR2 is SYGVKD in the germline V gene.

This clonotype was seen only a few times. The chain recombines TRBV20-1 with TRBJ2-5; 11 nucleotides match TRBD2. From germline, CDR1 is DFQATT and CDR2 SNEGSKA (reference sequence). CDR3 length: 14 amino acids. The trim removed 6 bases at V and 5 bases at J, leaving 8 bases unmatched. CDR3 nucleotides: TGCAGTGCCTCAACTATAGCGGGGGGGGAGACCCAGTACTTC. Protein product: CSASTIAGGETQYF.

CDR3 bases: TGCAGTGCTTCGACAAGGGGCTTGCACCCTAATTCACCCCTCCACTTT. Translated: CSASTRGLHPNSPLHF. J is TRBJ1-6 and V is TRBV20-1; D perhaps matches TRBD1 (5 bases). CDR3 length: 16 residues. Germline CDR1 DFQATT, CDR2 SNEGSKA (reference sequence). The V and J ends lost 5 bases and 6 bases respectively, with 20 bases between them.

This clonotype appeared a few times. This chain connects TRBV20-1 to TRBJ2-5; possibly TRBD1 for D (5 bases). The germline gives CDR1 DFQATT, CDR2 SNEGSKA (reference sequence). The CDR3 length is 12 residues. The CDR3 bases are TGCAGGGTGGGGCCCCAAGAGGTTGCCCAGTACTTC. Its protein is CRVGPQEVAQYF.

The gene calls are TRBV20-1 and TRBJ1-4, with TRBD1 matching 8 bases. V lost 3 bases and J lost 4; bases outside the gene matches: 4. There are 14 residues in the CDR3. CDR1 and CDR2 from the germline V gene are DFQATT and SNEGSKA (reference sequence). In DNA form, the CDR3 reads TGCAGTGCTAGGGACAGGGTGGGTAATGAAAAACTGTTTTTT. It codes for CSARDRVGNEKLFF.

At least ten counts were recorded for this clonotype. V is TRBV7-3 and J is TRBJ2-3; TRBD2 matches at 10 bases. The CDR3 loop spans 16 amino acids. In germline, CDR1 is SGHTA, CDR2 FQGTGA. The J segment lost 4 bases and the V segment lost 6 bases, leaving 10 bases of the junction unmatched. CDR3 residues: CASSPGSSGGSDTQYF. Written as DNA, the CDR3 is TGTGCCAGCAGTCCTGGATCTAGCGGGGGCTCAGATACGCAGTATTTT.

This sequence joins TRBV5-4 and TRBJ2-4; 8 bases line up with TRBD2. CDR3 length equals 12 residues. The V gene end was trimmed by 4 bases and the J gene end by 13 bases; junction bases not matched to a gene: 7. Germline V gene data show CDR1 as SGHNT and CDR2 as YYREEE (reference sequence). The CDR3 nucleotides are TGTGCCAGCAGCAACGTCGGGGGGGCACAGTACTTC. This codes for CASSNVGGAQYF.

This clonotype was found a few times. An end of the junction does not agree with germline; a read error may underlie this. The genes are TRBV7-9 and TRBJ1-5; D unresolved. The CDR3 runs 15 residues. CDR1 and CDR2 from the germline V gene are SEHNR and FQNEAQ (reference sequence). This chain's CDR3 is CASSLAGHSNQPQHF. CDR3 DNA sequence: TGTGCCAGCAGCCTAGCCGGCCATAGCAATCAGCCCCAGCATTTT.

CDR3 sequence: CASSLELRGNEQFF. In DNA form, the CDR3 reads TGTGCCAGCAGCTTAGAACTAAGGGGCAATGAGCAGTTCTTC. The V gene is TRBV7-2, the J gene TRBJ2-1; the D gene is possibly TRBD1 (5 bases). CDR3 length: 14 residues. Germline V gene sequence: CDR1 SGHTA, CDR2 FQGNSA. V shed 1 base and J shed 6 bases, with 10 bases lying between them.

This clonotype was counted at least ten times. The gene calls are TRBV10-3 and TRBJ2-3; 11 positions agree with TRBD2. CDR3 length: 15 residues. Trimming cost V 6 bases and J 3 bases; bases outside gene matches: 5. Looked up from germline, CDR1 is ENHRY and CDR2 is SYGVKD. CDR3: CAIRETSGKTDTQYF. The CDR3 region has the DNA TGTGCCATCAGGGAGACTAGCGGGAAAACAGATACGCAGTATTTT.

This clonotype has only one observation. The chain's CDR3 is CASSPQRVRAYEQYF. The CDR3 DNA follows: TGCGCCAGCAGCCCCCAGCGGGTCCGGGCCTACGAGCAGTACTTC. The chain joins TRBV4-1 to TRBJ2-7; perhaps TRBD2 as D (6 bases). The CDR3 covers 15 residues. CDR1 and CDR2 (germline): MGHRA, YSYEKL. The V gene lost 4 bases and the J gene lost 2 bases, with 15 bases spanning the gap.

Ten or more counts support this clonotype. The chain's CDR3 is CASSLEGSSYNEQFF. CDR3 nucleotides: TGCGCCAGCAGCTTGGAGGGTAGCTCCTACAATGAGCAGTTCTTC. This chain uses TRBV5-1 with TRBJ2-1; D is unclear. The CDR3 loop spans 15 amino acids. Germline V gene sequence: CDR1 SGHRS, CDR2 YFSETQ. Trimming pared 0 bases from V and 0 bases from J, leaving 7 bases between. Full variable domain (outside the CDR3, taken from reference TRBV5-1 and TRBJ2-1): KAGVTQTPRYLIKTRGQQVTLSCSPISGHRSVSWYQQTPGQGLQFLFEYFSETQRNKGNFPGRFSGRQFSNSRSEMNVSTLELGDSALYLCASSLEGSSYNEQFFGPGTRLTVL.

This clonotype was detected a few times. This sequence joins TRBV7-9 and TRBJ2-5; a weak D match, TRBD2 (5 bases). Trimming stripped 4 bases from V and 4 bases from J, with 13 bases between. The CDR3 spans 14 residues. CDR1 and CDR2 (germline): SEHNR, FQNEAQ (reference sequence). The CDR3 DNA follows: TGTGCCAGCAGCTCACTCGGGATGGTAGAGACCCAGTACTTC. Its protein product is CASSSLGMVETQYF.

J is TRBJ2-1 and V is TRBV12-5; D gene unclear. The CDR3 consists of 12 residues. The V and J ends lost 6 bases and 2 bases respectively, with 5 bases between them. From germline, CDR1 is LGHNT and CDR2 FRNRAP. CDR3 protein: CASGETYNEQFF. The CDR3, as DNA: TGTGCTAGTGGGGAGACCTACAATGAGCAGTTCTTC.

This clonotype appeared many times. The chain recombines TRBV5-1 with TRBJ2-3, with D maybe TRBD1 (6 bases). The CDR3 loop spans 11 amino acids. Trimming pared 7 bases from V and 5 bases from J, leaving 8 bases between. CDR1 and CDR2 from the germline V gene are SGHRS and YFSETQ. CDR3 protein: CASGRGDTQYF. The CDR3 DNA follows: TGCGCCAGCGGCAGGGGAGATACGCAGTATTTT.

The J gene is TRBJ1-6, the V gene TRBV7-6; D ambiguous. The germline V and J ends were trimmed by 11 bases and 3 bases, with 20 bases remaining between them. Germline CDR1 SGHVS, CDR2 FNYEAQ. This CDR3 region has 16 residues. The CDR3 region is CAGPPWSVIYNSPLHF. Here the CDR3 DNA reads TGTGCCGGCCCGCCGTGGTCCGTGATCTATAATTCACCCCTCCACTTT.

This clonotype came up many times. The gene calls are TRBV6-2 or TRBV6-3 and TRBJ1-5; no clear D. The germline V gene encodes CDR1 MNHEY and CDR2 SVGEGT. Trimming left V 8 bases short and J 0 bases short, with 23 bases between. This CDR3 contains 18 residues. The CDR3: CASPKMPLDLYSNQPQHF. The DNA for the CDR3 is TGTGCCAGCCCCAAGATGCCCCTGGACCTTTATAGCAATCAGCCCCAGCATTTT.

The chain combines TRBV12-2 with TRBJ2-7; the table assigns TRBD2, which was not confirmed against the DNA. TRBV12-2 is marked as a pseudogene. This CDR3 has 15 amino acids. CDR3 nucleotide sequence: TGTGCAAGTCCCCTAAGGGGAGCTAGCCTCTACGAGCAGTACGTC. This encodes CASPLRGASLYEQYV.